What follows are 20 T cell receptor beta chains derived from one specimen sequenced in a study of cytomegalovirus exposure and HLA in healthy donors. The PCR contained 60 Vbeta and 13 Jbeta primers. Repertoires were generated with immunoSEQ multiplex PCR, while TCRdb's copy carries only in-frame clones and drops some. The sample lists about 160,000 clones, around 81% occurring once. What was sequenced was PBMCs. The receptors shown here come from a woman aged 50 to 65 in good health and CMV-seronegative.

This clone was found a few times. The chain links TRBV7-2 to TRBJ2-3; 8 bases agree with TRBD1. This CDR3 is built from 18 residues. CDR1 and CDR2 from the germline V gene are SGHTA and FQGNSA. V lost 5 bases to trimming and J lost 5 bases; unmatched junction nucleotides: 18. The CDR3 is CASSKRRTRQGLGDTQYF. The CDR3 coding sequence is TGTGCCAGCAGCAAACGCAGGACACGACAGGGGCTGGGAGATACGCAGTATTTT.

CDR3 nucleotides: TGTGCCAGCAGTTTATCTGGGTCGCGGCAGCCCCAGCATTTT. This encodes CASSLSGSRQPQHF. This sequence joins TRBV28 and TRBJ1-5; D call uncertain. Trimming pared 1 base from V and 7 bases from J, leaving 11 bases between. The CDR3 has 14 residues. CDR1 is MDHEN and CDR2 is SYDVKM in the germline V gene. The full variable domain, completed using reference TRBV28 and TRBJ1-5, is DVKVTQSSRYLVKRTGEKVFLECVQDMDHENMFWYRQDPGLGLRLIYFSYDVKMKEKGDIPEGYSVSREKKERFSLILESASTNQTSMYLCASSLSGSRQPQHFGDGTRLSIL.

The rearrangement joins TRBV30 to TRBJ2-1; TRBD2 matches 7 bases. The CDR3 is made up of 17 amino acids. Germline CDR1 reads GTSNPN; CDR2 reads SVGIG (reference sequence). Losses at the gene ends were 1 base for V and 6 bases for J; bases not matched to a gene: 15. The CDR3 region has the DNA TGTGCCTGGAGTGGAGCGGGGAAGACAACCGGAGTCAATGAGCAGTTCTTC. It specifies CAWSGAGKTTGVNEQFF.

The chain couples TRBV5-1 to TRBJ1-1; 12 nucleotides agree with TRBD1. Germline V gives CDR1 SGHRS, CDR2 YFSETQ. V lost 3 bases and J lost 11; bases outside the gene matches: 17. This CDR3 has 17 amino acids. CDR3 bases: TGCGCCAGCAGCTCCAGCGGGACAGGGGGCTTTCGGGTAAGGGCTTTCTTT. This translates into CASSSSGTGGFRVRAFF.

The chain combines TRBV7-2 with TRBJ2-3; 10 bases match TRBD2. This CDR3 comprises 15 residues. Trimming removed 1 base from V and 5 bases from J; junction bases left unmatched: 3. The germline CDR1 and CDR2 sequences are SGHTA and FQGNSA. This CDR3 is CASSLVASGGDTQYF. CDR3 sequence (DNA): TGTGCCAGCAGCTTAGTTGCTAGCGGGGGAGATACGCAGTATTTT. The full variable domain, rest sourced from reference TRBV7-2 and TRBJ2-3, is GAGVSQSPSNKVTEKGKDVELRCDPISGHTALYWYRQSLGQGLEFLIYFQGNSAPDKSGLPSDRFSAERTGGSVSTLTIQRTQQEDSAVYLCASSLVASGGDTQYFGPGTRLTVL.

This clone was recorded once. The CDR3 sequence: CASSQGLAGITDTQYF. The CDR3 DNA sequence: TGTGCCAGCAGCCAAGGACTAGCGGGGATCACAGATACGCAGTATTTT. The chain recombines TRBV11-3 with TRBJ2-3; 12 bases match TRBD2. Trimming took 5 bases from V and 2 from J; bases not matched to a gene: 5. The germline gives CDR1 SGHNT, CDR2 YENEEA. This CDR3 is 16 amino acids long. Filled out from reference TRBV11-3 and TRBJ2-3, the complete variable domain reads EAGVVQSPRYKIIEKKQPVAFWCNPISGHNTLYWYLQNLGQGPELLIRYENEEAVDDSQLPKDRFSAERLKGVDSTLKIQPAELGDSAVYLCASSQGLAGITDTQYFGPGTRLTVL.

The chain couples TRBV5-1 to TRBJ2-5; 9 bases are shared with TRBD1. The germline gives CDR1 SGHRS, CDR2 YFSETQ. J was trimmed by 5 bases and V by 0 bases; bases with no gene match: 2. The CDR3 extends over 14 amino acids. CDR3 residues: CASSLEGQGETQYF. The CDR3 region has the DNA TGCGCCAGCAGCTTGGAAGGACAGGGGGAGACCCAGTACTTC.

The chain uses TRBV5-1 and TRBJ1-1; D perhaps matches TRBD1 (6 bases). Trimming left V 5 bases short and J 1 base short, with 18 bases between. Per the germline V gene, CDR1 is SGHRS and CDR2 is YFSETQ. CDR3 length equals 16 residues. As DNA, the CDR3 is TGCGCCAGCAGTAGGGGGGGAGATTTTGGGAACACTGAAGCTTTCTTT. Translating it yields CASSRGGDFGNTEAFF.

The CDR3 loop is CASRRPGLAYEQYF. CDR3 DNA: TGTGCCAGCAGGCGCCCGGGACTAGCCTACGAGCAGTACTTC. The J gene is TRBJ2-7, the V gene TRBV28, with TRBD2 matching 8 bases. The CDR3 consists of 14 residues. Germline V gene lookup returns CDR1 MDHEN and CDR2 SYDVKM. The V gene end was trimmed by 6 bases and the J gene end by 2 bases; junction bases not matched to a gene: 6.

The chain is built from TRBV28 and TRBJ2-1; TRBD2 aligns across 9 bases. From germline, CDR1 is MDHEN and CDR2 SYDVKM. This CDR3 comprises 18 residues. V shed 4 bases and J 10 bases; nucleotides not matched to a gene: 20. The CDR3, as DNA: TGTGCCAGCAGTTCCTCGGAACCGATTAGCGGGAGCTCTGCGGAGCAGTTCTTC. As protein: CASSSSEPISGSSAEQFF.

The chain employs TRBV5-1 and TRBJ2-7; no firm D call. There are 13 residues in the CDR3. Between the trimmed V and J ends, which lost 0 bases and 3 bases, there was a span of 7 bases. Germline loops: CDR1 SGHRS, CDR2 YFSETQ. In nucleotides, the CDR3 is TGCGCCAGCAGCTTGGGCGGATACTACGAGCAGTACTTC. This codes for CASSLGGYYEQYF.

This sequence joins TRBV6-5 and TRBJ1-1; D unclear. The germline V gene encodes CDR1 MNHEY and CDR2 SVGAGI. Trimming stripped 6 bases from V and 5 bases from J, with 10 bases between. This CDR3 contains 12 residues. The chain's CDR3 is CASSPGRTEAFF. The CDR3, as DNA: TGTGCCAGCAGCCCCGGGAGGACTGAAGCTTTCTTT.

The chain is built from TRBV30 and TRBJ2-1; 7 bases match TRBD2. Germline CDR1 and CDR2: GTSNPN and SVGIG (reference sequence). This CDR3 has 13 residues. CDR3 protein: CGGLGGGPREQFF. CDR3 sequence (DNA): TGTGGGGGGTTGGGGGGAGGGCCCAGGGAGCAGTTCTTC.

This clone has more than one count but fewer than ten. This chain uses TRBV6-4 with TRBJ2-3; D gene uncertain. From germline, CDR1 is MRHNA and CDR2 SNTAGT. The V end was cut by 5 bases, the J end by 6 bases, with 12 bases between. CDR3 size: 13 residues. CDR3 coding DNA: TGTGCCAGCAGTCCCGCCGGTATGGATACGCAGTATTTT. Translation: CASSPAGMDTQYF.

The chain carries TRBV27 and TRBJ2-1; D gene ambiguous. The CDR3 runs to 18 residues. V was clipped by 2 bases and J by 7 bases, with 24 bases between them. Germline lookup yields CDR1 MNHEY and CDR2 SMNVEV (reference sequence). This CDR3 reads CASSLISKTALRANEQFF. The CDR3, as DNA: TGTGCCAGCAGTTTAATCTCGAAAACCGCGCTCCGTGCTAATGAGCAGTTCTTC.

This sequence joins TRBV30 and TRBJ1-2, with D perhaps TRBD1 (5 bases). The ends were cut back, 0 bases at V and 4 bases at J, with 12 bases in the middle. Germline V gene sequence: CDR1 GTSNPN, CDR2 SVGIG (reference sequence). The CDR3 loop spans 14 amino acids. The CDR3 is CAWSVRGTSYGYTF. The DNA for the CDR3 is TGTGCCTGGAGTGTTCGGGGGACCTCCTATGGCTACACCTTC.

V and J are TRBV5-4 and TRBJ2-2; 8 bases are a match to TRBD2. The CDR3 totals 16 residues. V was clipped by 4 bases and J by 0 bases; unmatched bases: 5. In germline, CDR1 is SGHNT, CDR2 YYREEE (reference sequence). The CDR3 sequence: CASSSTGGANTGELFF. Written as DNA, the CDR3 is TGTGCCAGCAGCAGCACGGGGGGGGCGAACACCGGGGAGCTGTTTTTT.

V is TRBV5-1 and J is TRBJ1-1; tentative D call: TRBD1 (5 bases). Germline V lookup: CDR1 SGHRS, CDR2 YFSETQ. CDR3 size: 14 residues. Trimming cost V 3 bases and J 3 bases, with 12 bases left between them. This CDR3 is CASSWKGVDTEAFF. The CDR3 DNA follows: TGCGCCAGCAGCTGGAAAGGGGTAGACACTGAAGCTTTCTTT.

This rearrangement joins TRBV5-3 to TRBJ2-3, with 9 positions matching TRBD2. TRBV5-3 is flagged as an ORF with uncertain function. The CDR3 is made up of 15 amino acids. The trim removed 8 bases at V and 7 bases at J, leaving 14 bases unmatched. The CDR3 bases are TGTGCCAGGAGAGACGGGCGGGGGGGCATCTATACGCAGTATTTT. Translating gives CARRDGRGGIYTQYF.

This CDR3 reads CASSRDGHEAFF. The CDR3 bases are TGTGCCAGCAGCCGAGATGGTCACGAAGCTTTCTTT. V usage is TRBV6-5 and J usage is TRBJ1-1, with D uncertain. Trimming cost V 6 bases and J 8 bases, with 13 bases left between them. This CDR3 comprises 12 residues. The germline CDR1 and CDR2 sequences are MNHEY and SVGAGI.